The 30 T cell receptor beta chains given below trace back to one sample, sequenced in a study of T-cell reconstitution after alpha-beta-depleted transplantation in children. Unique molecular identifiers were incorporated during preparation of the TCRbeta library. Via MiXCR, TCRdb re-called the PCR reads, giving one row per CDR3 protein. The sample contains 480,000 or so distinct CDR3 sequences, roughly a tenth of which appear only once. The source was PBMCs, collected before TCRalphabeta/CD19-depleted stem cell transplant. Source of these receptors: a child aged 2 to 10 with inherited bone marrow failure, due to receive a stem cell transplant.

This clonotype appeared many times. The V and J genes are TRBV5-1 and TRBJ2-3; no reliable D call. Trimming cost V 1 base and J 6 bases, with 9 bases left between them. The CDR3 totals 13 residues. From germline, CDR1 is SGHRS and CDR2 YFSETQ. The CDR3: CASSLYSADTQYF. The CDR3 DNA is TGCGCCAGCAGCTTGTACTCCGCCGATACGCAGTATTTT. Drawing the rest from reference TRBV5-1 and TRBJ2-3, the complete variable domain is KAGVTQTPRYLIKTRGQQVTLSCSPISGHRSVSWYQQTPGQGLQFLFEYFSETQRNKGNFPGRFSGRQFSNSRSEMNVSTLELGDSALYLCASSLYSADTQYFGPGTRLTVL.

Many counts were recorded for this clonotype. The V call is TRBV4-2, the J call TRBJ2-3; TRBD2 matches 11 bases. The CDR3 spans 17 residues. Germline V lookup: CDR1 LGHNA, CDR2 YNFKEQ. V gave up 3 bases and J gave up 6 bases; unmatched junction bases: 11. In DNA, the CDR3 is TGTGCCAGCAGCCAGACCATAGCGGGAGGGCCGTGGGATACGCAGTATTTT. Its translation is CASSQTIAGGPWDTQYF.

There are many counts of this clonotype. V usage is TRBV4-2 and J usage is TRBJ2-7; 12 positions match TRBD2. J was trimmed by 4 bases and V by 1 base; bases with no gene match: 8. CDR1 is LGHNA, CDR2 YNFKEQ, per germline. The CDR3 length is 17 residues. CDR3: CASSQGWTSGTSYEQYF. Here the CDR3 DNA reads TGTGCCAGCAGCCAAGGTTGGACTAGCGGGACTTCTTACGAGCAGTACTTC.

The rearrangement links TRBV6-2 or TRBV6-3 to TRBJ2-1; D could derive from TRBD1 or TRBD2 (5 bases each). Germline loops: CDR1 MNHEY, CDR2 SVGEGT. The CDR3 spans 15 residues. V gave up 10 bases and J gave up 0 bases, with 16 bases separating them. CDR3 nucleotide sequence: TGTGCCACCTCCCGGGACCTGAGCTCCTACAATGAGCAGTTCTTC. Its translation is CATSRDLSSYNEQFF.

This clonotype was detected ten times or more. This chain connects TRBV27 to TRBJ2-7; TRBD2 matches at 7 bases. This CDR3 has 16 residues. Germline V gives CDR1 MNHEY, CDR2 SMNVEV (reference sequence). V shed 0 bases and J 4 bases; nucleotides not matched to a gene: 9. The CDR3 sequence is CASSLSVGTNLYEQYF. The CDR3 DNA is TGTGCCAGCAGTTTATCAGTTGGGACTAACTTATACGAGCAGTACTTC.

This clonotype appeared many times. The chain couples TRBV12-3 or TRBV12-4 to TRBJ2-1; D gene uncertain. Trimming stripped 3 bases from V and 0 bases from J, with 12 bases between. The CDR3 runs 16 residues. The CDR3 protein is CASSFRVESSYNEQFF. CDR3 bases: TGTGCCAGCAGTTTTAGGGTCGAGAGCTCCTACAATGAGCAGTTCTTC.

The sample holds many counts of this clonotype. V is TRBV7-2 and J is TRBJ1-2; tentative D call: TRBD1 (6 bases). The CDR3 sequence is 13 residues long. CDR1 is SGHTA, CDR2 FQGNSA, per germline. V was trimmed by 3 bases and J by 5 bases, leaving 10 bases between them. CDR3 DNA: TGTGCCAGCAGCTTGGACAGTTTATATGGCTACACCTTC. Protein product: CASSLDSLYGYTF.

This clonotype has a count of ten or more. The V gene is TRBV3-1, the J gene TRBJ2-2; D may be TRBD2 (6 bases). Germline CDR1 and CDR2: LGHDT and YNNKEL (reference sequence). Trimming left V 5 bases short and J 4 bases short, with 17 bases between. The length of the CDR3 is 16 residues. Here the CDR3 DNA reads TGTGCCAGCAGCTCCGGTAGGACTACCCTCACCGGGGAGCTGTTTTTT. Translating gives CASSSGRTTLTGELFF.

This clonotype came up a few times. This chain links TRBV2 with TRBJ1-5; 8 nucleotides agree with TRBD1. The V segment lost 6 bases and the J segment 6 bases; nucleotides outside the gene matches: 7. Germline V gene lookup returns CDR1 SNHLY and CDR2 FYNNEI. CDR3 length: 14 amino acids. The CDR3 protein is CASSIGQGLQPQHF. As DNA, the CDR3 is TGTGCCAGCAGCATAGGACAGGGACTTCAGCCCCAGCATTTT.

This clonotype was seen many times. This chain links TRBV6-2 or TRBV6-3 with TRBJ2-6; D unresolved. The CDR3 consists of 15 residues. V was cut by 5 bases and J by 2 bases, with 10 bases left in between. Germline values: CDR1 MNHEY, CDR2 SVGEGT. The CDR3 loop is CASSLRVAGANVLTF. The CDR3 nucleotides read TGTGCCAGCAGTCTTCGGGTAGCTGGGGCCAACGTCCTGACTTTC.

This clonotype was detected many times. The chain uses TRBV12-3 or TRBV12-4 and TRBJ2-7; no reliable D call. Trimming left V 0 bases short and J 6 bases short, with 9 bases between. The CDR3 extends over 13 amino acids. CDR3 sequence reads: CASSLAGFLEQYF. As DNA, the CDR3 is TGTGCCAGCAGTTTAGCAGGTTTCCTCGAGCAGTACTTC.

In this sample, this clonotype turned up many times. The V gene is TRBV5-1, the J gene TRBJ2-2; unclear D gene. The V end was cut by 1 base, the J end by 1 base, with 8 bases between. The CDR3 is 15 residues long. The V gene's germline CDR1 is SGHRS and CDR2 YFSETQ. This CDR3 reads CASSLTPLNTGELFF. CDR3 in DNA: TGCGCCAGCAGCTTGACTCCCCTGAACACCGGGGAGCTGTTTTTT.

This clonotype was seen ten or more times. The chain joins TRBV6-5 to TRBJ1-2, with D perhaps TRBD1 (5 bases). Germline CDR1 and CDR2: MNHEY and SVGAGI. This CDR3 spans 16 amino acids. The germline V and J ends were trimmed by 6 bases and 4 bases, with 21 bases remaining between them. CDR3 sequence reads: CASSVIVGTGGYGYTF. The CDR3 bases are TGTGCCAGCAGCGTCATCGTAGGGACCGGGGGCTATGGCTACACCTTC.

At least ten counts were recorded for this clonotype. The V and J genes are TRBV20-1 and TRBJ2-7; no clear D. V shed 0 bases and J shed 4 bases, with 7 bases lying between them. The CDR3 runs 12 residues. Germline values: CDR1 DFQATT, CDR2 SNEGSKA (reference sequence). CDR3 residues: CSARDPSYEQYF. The CDR3 nucleotides are TGCAGTGCTAGAGATCCCAGTTACGAGCAGTACTTC.

This clonotype was counted ten times or more. The chain has TRBV20-1 and TRBJ2-1, with a weak D call TRBD2 (6 bases). This CDR3 region has 15 residues. The V gene's germline CDR1 is DFQATT and CDR2 SNEGSKA (reference sequence). V was pared by 2 bases and J by 5 bases, with 16 bases between. CDR3 sequence: CSARTPGGYHNEQFF. The CDR3 DNA reads TGCAGTGCTAGAACTCCCGGGGGTTACCACAATGAGCAGTTCTTC.

The sample holds many counts of this clonotype. The chain is built from TRBV20-1 and TRBJ2-1, with no clear D. Per the germline V gene, CDR1 is DFQATT and CDR2 is SNEGSKA (reference sequence). V lost 0 bases to trimming and J lost 7 bases, with 10 bases between them. The CDR3 spans 13 residues. For the CDR3, the DNA is TGCAGTGCTAGAGATCTCGCAGGAAATGAGCAGTTCTTC. Translation: CSARDLAGNEQFF.

This clonotype was seen only a few times. The gene calls are TRBV29-1 and TRBJ2-7; the match to TRBD1 covers 8 bases. This CDR3 is built from 14 residues. With 4 bases clipped from V and 4 bases from J, the junction kept 9 bases outside the gene matches. Germline assignment: CDR1 SQVTM and CDR2 ANQGSEA. DNA of the CDR3: TGCAGCGTTGTACCTGGACAGGGAAGGTACGAGCAGTACTTC. It yields the protein CSVVPGQGRYEQYF.

This clonotype was found many times. Without the conserved terminal phenylalanine or tryptophan, this CDR3 likely stems from a read error. It is unclear where the CDR3 begins or ends on the DNA, so no DNA is shown, and the CDR3 is as TCRdb lists it. The chain joins TRBV27 to TRBJ1-2; the table's D call, TRBD1, was not checked against the DNA. Both ends counted, the CDR3 spans 11 residues. CDR1 and CDR2 (germline): MNHEY, SMNVEV (reference sequence). The CDR3 spells CASSSRPGQPV.

The sample holds many counts of this clonotype. The V and J genes are TRBV14 and TRBJ2-7, with 13 bases fitting TRBD2. Germline CDR1 reads SGHDN; CDR2 reads FVKESK. The V and J ends lost 1 base and 0 bases, in that order; junction bases with no gene match: 21. This CDR3 region has 23 residues. The CDR3: CASSQADRRTPGLAGRSSYEQYF. The CDR3 DNA reads as TGTGCCAGCAGCCAAGCAGACCGACGGACTCCGGGACTAGCGGGACGAAGCTCCTACGAGCAGTACTTC.

The sample holds many counts of this clonotype. The junction and the germline gene differ at one end; a read error may be behind it. The chain employs TRBV5-1 and TRBJ2-3; a possible D gene is TRBD1 (5 bases). The germline gives CDR1 SGHRS, CDR2 YFSETQ. This CDR3 comprises 12 residues. The CDR3 is CASSLGADTQYF. The CDR3 DNA reads as TGTGCCAGCAGCTTAGGGGCAGATACGCAGTATTTT.

This clonotype was recorded once. The rearrangement joins TRBV7-2 to TRBJ2-1, with TRBD2 matching 9 bases. Germline CDR1 reads SGHTA; CDR2 reads FQGNSA. This CDR3 spans 16 amino acids. The trim removed 3 bases at V and 2 bases at J, leaving 5 bases unmatched. The CDR3 protein is CASSFGAGGAYNEQFF. DNA for the CDR3: TGTGCCAGCAGCTTCGGAGCGGGAGGAGCCTACAATGAGCAGTTCTTC.

The chain is built from TRBV13 and TRBJ2-7; TRBD2 aligns across 7 bases. V gave up 6 bases and J gave up 0 bases; unmatched junction bases: 5. This CDR3 contains 14 residues. CDR1 and CDR2 (germline): PRHDT, FYEKMQ (reference sequence). The CDR3 coding sequence is TGTGCCAGCAGTGCGGGGGAGTCCTCCTACGAGCAGTACTTC. Translation: CASSAGESSYEQYF.

In nucleotides, the CDR3 is TGTGCCAGTAGTTACACCCGGGGGACAGGGGGATTGAACACTGAAGCTTTCTTT. Encoded protein: CASSYTRGTGGLNTEAFF. V and J are TRBV19 and TRBJ1-1; TRBD1 aligns across 11 bases. This CDR3 spans 18 amino acids. The V gene's germline CDR1 is LNHDA and CDR2 SQIVND (reference sequence). V gave up 5 bases and J gave up 0 bases; unmatched junction bases: 11.

This clonotype turned up a few times. CDR3 protein: CASTSAETYEQYF. CDR3 in DNA: TGTGCCAGCACCTCGGCCGAGACCTACGAGCAGTACTTC. V is TRBV27 and J is TRBJ2-7; D is uncertain. The CDR3 covers 13 residues. CDR1 and CDR2 (germline): MNHEY, SMNVEV (reference sequence). V was shortened by 7 bases and J by 2 bases, with 12 bases between the two germline ends.

This clonotype was counted at least ten times. The chain combines TRBV5-1 with TRBJ2-1; TRBD2 agrees at 10 bases. In germline, CDR1 is SGHRS, CDR2 YFSETQ. V shed 1 base and J 7 bases; nucleotides not matched to a gene: 5. The CDR3 has 15 amino acids. The CDR3 loop reads CASSLWLAGVNEQFF. CDR3 sequence (DNA): TGCGCCAGCAGCTTGTGGCTAGCGGGAGTTAATGAGCAGTTCTTC.

V and J are TRBV29-1 and TRBJ2-5; D is possibly TRBD1 (5 bases). The germline V gene encodes CDR1 SQVTM and CDR2 ANQGSEA. V gave up 5 bases and J gave up 1 base, with 11 bases separating them. The CDR3 length is 13 residues. This chain's CDR3 is CSVTRTRQETQYF. The CDR3 DNA is TGCAGCGTTACCAGGACACGCCAAGAGACCCAGTACTTC. The full variable domain, in which reference TRBV29-1 and TRBJ2-5 provide the parts outside the CDR3, is SAVISQKPSRDICQRGTSLTIQCQVDSQVTMMFWYRQQPGQSLTLIATANQGSEATYESGFVIDKFPISRPNLTFSTLTVSNMSPEDSSIYLCSVTRTRQETQYFGPGTRLLVL.

This clonotype appeared a few times. V gene TRBV29-1 combines with J gene TRBJ2-5; no clear D gene. The germline V and J ends were trimmed by 4 bases and 4 bases, with 10 bases remaining between them. CDR3 length equals 12 residues. Germline values: CDR1 SQVTM, CDR2 ANQGSEA. CDR3 residues: CSVVSVGETQYF. CDR3 nucleotide sequence: TGCAGCGTTGTAAGCGTCGGAGAGACCCAGTACTTC. The full variable domain, rest sourced from reference TRBV29-1 and TRBJ2-5, is SAVISQKPSRDICQRGTSLTIQCQVDSQVTMMFWYRQQPGQSLTLIATANQGSEATYESGFVIDKFPISRPNLTFSTLTVSNMSPEDSSIYLCSVVSVGETQYFGPGTRLLVL.

This clonotype turned up a few times. The V and J genes are TRBV12-3 or TRBV12-4 and TRBJ2-5; D is ambiguous. Trimming removed 6 bases from V and 1 base from J, with 15 bases in between. CDR3 size: 15 residues. CDR3 protein: CASRQLRGAQETQYF. The CDR3 nucleotides read TGTGCCAGCAGGCAACTAAGAGGTGCCCAAGAGACCCAGTACTTC.

This clonotype has a count of ten or more. The J gene is TRBJ1-5, the V gene TRBV12-3 or TRBV12-4, with a tentative D call TRBD1 (5 bases). CDR3 length: 14 amino acids. Trimming took 8 bases from V and 4 from J, leaving 15 bases between them. The CDR3 DNA reads TGTGCCAGCGTCTGGGGGAGAGGGAATCAGCCCCAGCATTTT. Its translation: CASVWGRGNQPQHF.

Many counts were recorded for this clonotype. The chain is built from TRBV4-2 and TRBJ1-2; 9 bases align to TRBD1. This CDR3 spans 15 amino acids. In germline, CDR1 is LGHNA, CDR2 YNFKEQ. Trimming cost V 0 bases and J 2 bases; bases outside gene matches: 1. This CDR3 is CASSQDGQGNYGYTF. The CDR3 region has the DNA TGTGCCAGCAGCCAAGACGGACAGGGGAACTATGGCTACACCTTC.